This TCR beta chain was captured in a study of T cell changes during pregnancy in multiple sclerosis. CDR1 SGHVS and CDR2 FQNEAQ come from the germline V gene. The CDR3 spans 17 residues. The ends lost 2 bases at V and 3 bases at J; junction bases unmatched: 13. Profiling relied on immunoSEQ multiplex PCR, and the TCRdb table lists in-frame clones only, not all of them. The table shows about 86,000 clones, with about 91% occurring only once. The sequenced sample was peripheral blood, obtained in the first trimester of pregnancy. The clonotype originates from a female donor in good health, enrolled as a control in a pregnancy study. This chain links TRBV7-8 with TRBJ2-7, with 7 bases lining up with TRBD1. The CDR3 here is CASSLTETGSPFYEQYF. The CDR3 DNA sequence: TGTGCCAGCAGCTTAACCGAGACAGGGTCGCCCTTCTACGAGCAGTACTTC.